These 22 T cell receptor beta chains originate from one sample sequenced in a study of shared clonotypes between healthy human individuals (TCRdb year 2020). The library was made by the immunoSEQ multiplex PCR assay. TCRdb re-hosts the immuneACCESS table, in-frame sequences only. Its copies lack some clones; in the studies checked, an unresolved V gene accounts for under half of them, and the cause for the rest is not known. This sample holds under 2,500,000 clones; 90% to 96% were observed only once. Of the sample, 0.13% is held by the ten largest clones. The source material was naive CD4+ T cells sorted from blood. The label giving this sample's cell subset or site can be read as: CD45RA+ positively selected. The receptors derive from a man younger than 30 in good health.

This chain uses TRBV27 with TRBJ1-4, with TRBD1 identical over 9 bases. J gave up 6 bases and V 3 bases, and 8 bases lay outside the gene matches. The germline V gene encodes CDR1 MNHEY and CDR2 SMNVEV (reference sequence). The CDR3 extends over 16 amino acids. The CDR3 DNA reads TGTGCCAGCAGTTTTCTTGGGACAGGGCGGGATGAAAAACTGTTTTTT. It yields the protein CASSFLGTGRDEKLFF.

The genes are TRBV28 and TRBJ1-4; D is undetermined. V shed 7 bases and J shed 11 bases, with 23 bases lying between them. Germline CDR1 and CDR2: MDHEN and SYDVKM. CDR3 size: 15 residues. The CDR3 DNA reads as TGTGCCAGCAACATAGAGGGTGGACCCCTGGGGAAACTGTTTTTT. Its translation: CASNIEGGPLGKLFF.

The chain recombines TRBV7-2 with TRBJ2-7; no reliable D call. Germline V gene sequence: CDR1 SGHTA, CDR2 FQGNSA. The V end lost 0 bases, the J end lost 3 bases, and 6 bases lay between the germline ends. The CDR3 runs 13 residues. CDR3 in amino acids: CASSLAVDYEQYF. The DNA of the CDR3 is TGTGCCAGCAGCTTAGCCGTCGACTACGAGCAGTACTTC. The variable domain in full, with the rest retrieved from reference TRBV7-2 and TRBJ2-7, is GAGVSQSPSNKVTEKGKDVELRCDPISGHTALYWYRQSLGQGLEFLIYFQGNSAPDKSGLPSDRFSAERTGGSVSTLTIQRTQQEDSAVYLCASSLAVDYEQYFGPGTRLTVT.

The chain has TRBV29-1 and TRBJ2-3; no definite D call. Trimming stripped 5 bases from V and 2 bases from J, with 11 bases between. Looked up from germline, CDR1 is SQVTM and CDR2 is ANQGSEA. The CDR3 is 13 amino acids. The chain's CDR3 is CSVSILFTDTQYF. The DNA of the CDR3 is TGCAGCGTTTCTATTCTCTTCACAGATACGCAGTATTTT.

The V and J genes are TRBV11-2 and TRBJ2-1, with 7 positions matching TRBD2. V shed 6 bases, J shed 2 bases, and the junction held 7 bases outside the gene matches. Germline loops: CDR1 SGHAT, CDR2 FQNNGV. CDR3 length: 15 amino acids. The CDR3 reads CASRVVGTTYNEQFF. For the CDR3, the DNA is TGTGCCAGCAGGGTGGTGGGGACTACCTACAATGAGCAGTTCTTC. The whole variable domain, remainder taken from reference TRBV11-2 and TRBJ2-1, is EAGVAQSPRYKIIEKRQSVAFWCNPISGHATLYWYQQILGQGPKLLIQFQNNGVVDDSQLPKDRFSAERLKGVDSTLKIQPAKLEDSAVYLCASRVVGTTYNEQFFGPGTRLTVL.

The chain employs TRBV29-1 and TRBJ2-1, with TRBD2 as a possible D gene (5 bases). CDR3 length: 14 amino acids. Per germline, CDR1 SQVTM and CDR2 ANQGSEA. Trimming removed 4 bases from V and 5 bases from J, with 15 bases in between. The CDR3 coding sequence is TGCAGCGTTGCTGCAAGCGGTGTTCACAATGAGCAGTTCTTC. It is translated as CSVAASGVHNEQFF.

This clone was observed a single time. The chain carries TRBV7-9 and TRBJ2-1; 8 bases fit TRBD2. Germline V CDR1 and CDR2: SEHNR, FQNEAQ (reference sequence). The CDR3 length is 16 residues. Trimming removed 5 bases from V and 6 bases from J; junction bases left unmatched: 12. In DNA, the CDR3 is TGTGCCAGCAGCCTGATTAGCGGGGAAAGGGGCAATGAGCAGTTCTTC. The encoded protein is CASSLISGERGNEQFF. Full variable domain (remainder filled in from reference TRBV7-9 and TRBJ2-1): DTGVSQNPRHKITKRGQNVTFRCDPISEHNRLYWYRQTLGQGPEFLTYFQNEAQLEKSRLLSDRFSAERPKGSFSTLEIQRTEQGDSAMYLCASSLISGERGNEQFFGPGTRLTVL.

This rearrangement joins TRBV2 to TRBJ1-3, with D uncertain. The CDR3 runs 17 residues. V dropped 1 base and J dropped 0 bases, with 13 bases sitting between them. Germline V gives CDR1 SNHLY, CDR2 FYNNEI. The CDR3 loop is CASSEVAGGFSGNTIYF. The CDR3 nucleotides read TGTGCCAGCAGTGAAGTAGCTGGCGGGTTCTCTGGAAACACCATATATTTT.

V gene TRBV28 combines with J gene TRBJ2-5; no clear D gene. The V end lost 6 bases, the J end lost 1 base, and 6 bases lay between the germline ends. The CDR3 consists of 12 residues. Germline V gene data show CDR1 as MDHEN and CDR2 as SYDVKM. CDR3: CASRQPQETQYF. In DNA, the CDR3 is TGTGCCAGCAGACAGCCCCAAGAGACCCAGTACTTC.

This clone was detected only once. The junction departs from germline at one end; a sequencing error may be responsible. The V call is TRBV7-2, the J call TRBJ1-6, with D perhaps TRBD1 (5 bases). The CDR3 has 11 amino acids. CDR1 and CDR2 from the germline V gene are SGHTA and FQGNSA. CDR3 sequence: CASSSGTALNF. As DNA, the CDR3 is TGTGCCAGCAGCTCTGGGACGGCTCTGAACTTT.

The V and J genes are TRBV9 and TRBJ1-3; 7 nucleotides align to TRBD1. The V segment lost 3 bases and the J segment 0 bases; nucleotides outside the gene matches: 6. CDR1 and CDR2 from the germline V gene are SGDLS and YYNGEE. The CDR3 spans 16 residues. The CDR3 loop is CASSAQGQLSGNTIYF. In DNA form, the CDR3 reads TGTGCCAGCAGCGCCCAGGGACAGCTCTCTGGAAACACCATATATTTT.

The J gene is TRBJ2-3, the V gene TRBV4-1; TRBD2 might be the D (5 bases). CDR1 and CDR2 from the germline V gene are MGHRA and YSYEKL. There are 12 residues in the CDR3. V lost 6 bases, J lost 4 bases, and 8 bases lay in between. DNA of the CDR3: TGCGCCAGCAGTCAACTAGCAGATACGCAGTATTTT. Protein product: CASSQLADTQYF.

V usage is TRBV5-7 and J usage is TRBJ1-4; D remains unclear. TRBV5-7 falls under the ORF class, with uncertain function. V lost 10 bases and J lost 6, with 13 bases in between. The CDR3 is made up of 12 amino acids. The DNA for the CDR3 is TGTGCCCCGTTGGGGAGGCATGAAAAACTGTTTTTT. Its protein product is CAPLGRHEKLFF.

On this clone: The same CDR3 also results from other DNA sequences found in this sample. This rearrangement joins TRBV5-4 to TRBJ2-3; D is ambiguous. The germline V gene encodes CDR1 SGHNT and CDR2 YYREEE (reference sequence). CDR3 size: 14 residues. The V and J ends lost 0 bases and 0 bases respectively, with 5 bases between them. The CDR3 coding sequence is TGTGCCAGCAGCTTGGCGGGCAGCACAGATACGCAGTATTTT. It encodes CASSLAGSTDTQYF.

The V and J genes are TRBV7-3 and TRBJ2-3, with no clear D. The germline CDR1 and CDR2 sequences are SGHTA and FQGTGA. There are 12 residues in the CDR3. Trimming took 3 bases from V and 8 from J, leaving 9 bases between them. The CDR3 here is CASSFSFGTQYF. CDR3 bases: TGTGCCAGCAGCTTCTCGTTCGGTACGCAGTATTTT.

In the case of this clone: The sample carries other DNA sequences with the same CDR3. The chain combines TRBV5-1 with TRBJ1-2; the D is unclear. V lost 4 bases, J lost 5 bases, and 12 bases lay in between. CDR3 length: 13 amino acids. Germline-derived CDR1 and CDR2 are SGHRS and YFSETQ. This CDR3 reads CASSPDSGYGYTF. The CDR3 region has the DNA TGCGCCAGCAGCCCGGACTCCGGGTATGGCTACACCTTC.

The V gene is TRBV28, the J gene TRBJ1-2, with D perhaps matching TRBD1 (6 bases). Germline-derived CDR1 and CDR2 are MDHEN and SYDVKM. Trimming pared 4 bases from V and 0 bases from J, leaving 12 bases between. This CDR3 region has 15 residues. The CDR3 protein is CASSYRGISNYGYTF. Written as DNA, the CDR3 is TGTGCCAGCAGTTATAGGGGGATCTCTAACTATGGCTACACCTTC.

The rearrangement uses TRBV30 and TRBJ2-1; TRBD1 matches 7 bases. V lost 3 bases to trimming and J lost 0 bases; unmatched junction nucleotides: 14. The CDR3 sequence is 18 residues long. In germline, CDR1 is GTSNPN, CDR2 SVGIG (reference sequence). CDR3 in DNA: TGTGCCTGGAGGTCCGGGACAGTTCAATCGAGCTCCTACAATGAGCAGTTCTTC. Protein sequence: CAWRSGTVQSSSYNEQFF.

This chain connects TRBV11-2 to TRBJ1-2; a possible D gene is TRBD1 (5 bases). V gave up 0 bases and J gave up 6 bases, with 14 bases separating them. The CDR3 extends over 15 amino acids. Germline V CDR1 and CDR2: SGHAT, FQNNGV. Here the CDR3 reads CASSLDGRTLHGYTF. The CDR3 nucleotides are TGTGCCAGCAGCTTAGATGGCCGGACACTCCATGGCTACACCTTC.

The chain joins TRBV10-3 to TRBJ2-2; D uncertain. The CDR3 is 14 amino acids. V lost 5 bases and J 5 bases, leaving 12 bases between the germline ends. Germline CDR1 is ENHRY and CDR2 is SYGVKD. The CDR3 DNA reads as TGTGCCATCAGTCCCCAAACGATTACCGGGGAGCTGTTTTTT. Amino acids: CAISPQTITGELFF.

This chain uses TRBV5-5 with TRBJ2-7, with D tentatively TRBD1 or TRBD2 (5 bases each). Trimming shortened V by 0 bases and J by 3 bases, and 13 bases separated the two germline ends. This CDR3 is 15 amino acids long. CDR1 and CDR2 (germline): SGHKS, YYEKEE (reference sequence). The CDR3 sequence is CASSLVWDRVYEQYF. Written as DNA, the CDR3 is TGTGCCAGCAGCTTGGTTTGGGACCGCGTCTACGAGCAGTACTTC.

The rearrangement uses TRBV4-1 and TRBJ2-5, with TRBD2 matching over 7 bases. This CDR3 region has 15 residues. The germline gives CDR1 MGHRA, CDR2 YSYEKL. V shed 5 bases, J shed 3 bases, and the junction held 9 bases outside the gene matches. CDR3 protein: CASSSLVGGKETQYF. Here the CDR3 DNA reads TGCGCCAGCAGCTCGCTAGTGGGGGGGAAAGAGACCCAGTACTTC.